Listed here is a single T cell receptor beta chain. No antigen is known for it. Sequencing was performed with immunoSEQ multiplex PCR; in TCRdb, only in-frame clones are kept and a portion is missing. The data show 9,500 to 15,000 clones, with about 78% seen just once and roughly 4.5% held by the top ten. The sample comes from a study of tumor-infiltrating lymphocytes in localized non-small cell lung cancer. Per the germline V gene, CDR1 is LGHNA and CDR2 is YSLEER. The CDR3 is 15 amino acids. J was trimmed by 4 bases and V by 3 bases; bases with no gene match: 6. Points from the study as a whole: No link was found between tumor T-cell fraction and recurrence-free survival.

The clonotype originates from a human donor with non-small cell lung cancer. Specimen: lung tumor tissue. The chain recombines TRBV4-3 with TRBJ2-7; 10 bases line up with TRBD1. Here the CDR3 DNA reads TGCGCCAGCAGCCACTCCGGGACAGGGGAATACGAGCAGTACTTC. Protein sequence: CASSHSGTGEYEQYF.